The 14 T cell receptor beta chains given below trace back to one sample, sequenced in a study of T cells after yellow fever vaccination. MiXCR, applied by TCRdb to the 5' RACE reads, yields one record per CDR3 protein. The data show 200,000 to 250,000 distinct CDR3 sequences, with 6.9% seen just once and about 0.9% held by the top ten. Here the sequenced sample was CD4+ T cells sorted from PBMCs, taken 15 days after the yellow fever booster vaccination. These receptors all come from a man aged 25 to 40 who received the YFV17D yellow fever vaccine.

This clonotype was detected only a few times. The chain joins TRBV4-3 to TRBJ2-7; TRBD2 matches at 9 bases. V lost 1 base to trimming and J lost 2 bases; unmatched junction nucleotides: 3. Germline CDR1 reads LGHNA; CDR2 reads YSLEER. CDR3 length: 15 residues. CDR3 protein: CASSQVLAGPYEQYF. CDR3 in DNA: TGCGCCAGCAGCCAAGTCCTAGCGGGGCCCTACGAGCAGTACTTC.

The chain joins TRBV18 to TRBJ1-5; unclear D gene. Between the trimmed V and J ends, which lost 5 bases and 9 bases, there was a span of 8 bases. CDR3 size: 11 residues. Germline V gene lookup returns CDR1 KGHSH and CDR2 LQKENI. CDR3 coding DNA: TGTGCCAGCTCATCCGAGGGGCCCCAGCATTTT. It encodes CASSSEGPQHF.

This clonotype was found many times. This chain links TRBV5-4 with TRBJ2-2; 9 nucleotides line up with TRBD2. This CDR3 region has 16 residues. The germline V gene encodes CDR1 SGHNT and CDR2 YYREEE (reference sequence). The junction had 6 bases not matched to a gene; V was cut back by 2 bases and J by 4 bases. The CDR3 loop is CASSFSGRIITGELFF. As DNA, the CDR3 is TGTGCCAGCAGCTTTAGCGGGAGAATAATCACCGGGGAGCTGTTTTTT.

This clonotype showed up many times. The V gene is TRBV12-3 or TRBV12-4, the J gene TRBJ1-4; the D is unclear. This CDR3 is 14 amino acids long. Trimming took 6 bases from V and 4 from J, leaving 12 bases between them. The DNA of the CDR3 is TGTGCCAGCAGGGCCGCGGCCGGTAATGAAAAACTGTTTTTT. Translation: CASRAAAGNEKLFF.

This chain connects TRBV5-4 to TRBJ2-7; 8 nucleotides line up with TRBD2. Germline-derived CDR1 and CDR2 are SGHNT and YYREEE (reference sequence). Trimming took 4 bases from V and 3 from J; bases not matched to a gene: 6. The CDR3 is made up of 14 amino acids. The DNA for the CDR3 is TGTGCCAGCAGCCCGCGGGAGGCCAACTACGAGCAGTACTTC. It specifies CASSPREANYEQYF.

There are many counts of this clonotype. CDR3 in amino acids: CASSQDTASGIYNEQFF. The CDR3 nucleotides are TGCGCCAGCAGCCAAGATACCGCTAGCGGGATTTACAATGAGCAGTTCTTC. The chain recombines TRBV4-3 with TRBJ2-1; the match to TRBD2 covers 9 bases. CDR1 is LGHNA and CDR2 is YSLEER in the germline V gene. The CDR3 runs to 17 residues. Losses at the gene ends were 0 bases for V and 4 bases for J; bases not matched to a gene: 7.

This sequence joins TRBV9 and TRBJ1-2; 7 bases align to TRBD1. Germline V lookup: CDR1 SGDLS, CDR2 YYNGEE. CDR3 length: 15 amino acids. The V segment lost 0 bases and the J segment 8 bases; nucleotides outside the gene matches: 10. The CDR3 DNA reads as TGTGCCAGCAGCGTAGCCAACAGGGGAGGGATAGGCTACACCTTC. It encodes CASSVANRGGIGYTF.

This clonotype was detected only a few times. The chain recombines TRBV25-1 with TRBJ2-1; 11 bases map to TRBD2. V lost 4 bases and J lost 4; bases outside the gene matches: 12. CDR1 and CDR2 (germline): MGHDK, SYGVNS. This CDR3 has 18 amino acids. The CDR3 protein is CASSGGGLADWGYNEQFF. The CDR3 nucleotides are TGTGCCAGCAGTGGGGGGGGACTAGCGGATTGGGGATACAATGAGCAGTTCTTC.

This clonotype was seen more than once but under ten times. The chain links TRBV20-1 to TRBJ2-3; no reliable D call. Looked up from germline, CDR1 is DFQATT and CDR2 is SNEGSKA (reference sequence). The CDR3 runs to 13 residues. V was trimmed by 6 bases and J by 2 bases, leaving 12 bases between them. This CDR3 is CSAAWAPTDTQYF. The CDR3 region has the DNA TGCAGTGCCGCATGGGCCCCCACAGATACGCAGTATTTT.

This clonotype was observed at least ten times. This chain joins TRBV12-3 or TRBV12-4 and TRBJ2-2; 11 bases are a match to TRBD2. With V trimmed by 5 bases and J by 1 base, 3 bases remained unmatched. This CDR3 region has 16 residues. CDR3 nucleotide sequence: TGTGCCAGCAGTCGTCTAGCGGGAGGGAACACCGGGGAGCTGTTTTTT. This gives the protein CASSRLAGGNTGELFF.

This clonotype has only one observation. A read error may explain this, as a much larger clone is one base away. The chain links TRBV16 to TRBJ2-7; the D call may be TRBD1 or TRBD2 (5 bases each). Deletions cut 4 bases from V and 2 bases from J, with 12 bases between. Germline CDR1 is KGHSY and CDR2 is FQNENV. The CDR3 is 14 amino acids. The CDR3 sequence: CASSRGTRAYEQYF. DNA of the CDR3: TGTGCCAGCAGCCGTGGGACCCGAGCCTACGAGCAGTACTTC.

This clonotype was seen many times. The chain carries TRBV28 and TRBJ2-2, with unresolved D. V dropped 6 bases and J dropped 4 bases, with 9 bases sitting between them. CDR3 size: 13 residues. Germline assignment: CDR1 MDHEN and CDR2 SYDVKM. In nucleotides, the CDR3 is TGTGCCAGCAGCCGTGAAGCCACCGGGGAGCTGTTTTTT. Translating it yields CASSREATGELFF.

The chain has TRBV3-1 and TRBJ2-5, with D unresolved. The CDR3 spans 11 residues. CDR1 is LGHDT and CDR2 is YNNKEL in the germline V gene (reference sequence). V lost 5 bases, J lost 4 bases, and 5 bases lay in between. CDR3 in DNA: TGTGCCAGCAGCAACAGAGAGACCCAGTACTTC. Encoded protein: CASSNRETQYF.

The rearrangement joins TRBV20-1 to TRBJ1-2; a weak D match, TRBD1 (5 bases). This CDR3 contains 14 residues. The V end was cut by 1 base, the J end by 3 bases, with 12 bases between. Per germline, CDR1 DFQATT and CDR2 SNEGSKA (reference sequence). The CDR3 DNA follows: TGCAGTGCTAGAGGCAAGGTGGGGGACTATGGCTACACCTTC. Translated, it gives CSARGKVGDYGYTF.